These 17 T cell receptor beta chains originate from one sample sequenced in a study of blood T cells in healthy people across ages. PCR was performed a second time for roughly 7 to 11 cycles using a sample-barcoded 5' primer and a J-beta primer mix. From the 5' RACE reads, TCRdb called clonotypes with MiXCR, one entry per CDR3 protein. Here the sample spans around 1,000,000 distinct CDR3 sequences, 25% being singletons. This same sample was also part of a study on T cells of mothers and their children.

Sequenced sample: blood. These receptors were collected from a girl aged 2-10 years in good health.

The chain recombines TRBV20-1 with TRBJ2-1, with 16 bases aligning to TRBD2. The germline V gene has CDR1 DFQATT and CDR2 SNEGSKA (reference sequence). After removal of 0 bases from V and 2 bases from J, the junction contained 4 bases not matched to a gene. CDR3 length equals 18 residues. CDR3 DNA sequence: TGCAGTGCTAGAGATCCGGGACTAGCGGGGGGGCCCTACAATGAGCAGTTCTTC. Its translation: CSARDPGLAGGPYNEQFF.

In this sample, this clonotype turned up many times. The rearrangement joins TRBV7-9 to TRBJ2-6; tentative D call: TRBD1 (5 bases). Germline values: CDR1 SEHNR, CDR2 FQNEAQ (reference sequence). V dropped 4 bases and J dropped 6 bases, with 13 bases sitting between them. This CDR3 is 15 amino acids long. The CDR3 nucleotides read TGTGCCAGCAGCTCCACAGGTTACGAGGCCAACGTCCTGACTTTC. As protein: CASSSTGYEANVLTF.

This chain links TRBV5-1 with TRBJ2-7; TRBD1 matches 8 bases. Germline CDR1 and CDR2: SGHRS and YFSETQ. V was pared by 4 bases and J by 2 bases, with 8 bases of the junction left unmatched. The CDR3 contains 15 residues. For the CDR3, the DNA is TGCGCCAGCAGCCTAGGACAGGGCACTGCCTACGAGCAGTACTTC. Protein sequence: CASSLGQGTAYEQYF. The full variable domain, rest sourced from reference TRBV5-1 and TRBJ2-7, is KAGVTQTPRYLIKTRGQQVTLSCSPISGHRSVSWYQQTPGQGLQFLFEYFSETQRNKGNFPGRFSGRQFSNSRSEMNVSTLELGDSALYLCASSLGQGTAYEQYFGPGTRLTVT.

The chain uses TRBV10-3 and TRBJ2-1; 16 bases match TRBD2. This CDR3 is built from 15 residues. The germline CDR1 and CDR2 sequences are ENHRY and SYGVKD. The V gene end was trimmed by 7 bases and the J gene end by 8 bases; junction bases not matched to a gene: 5. The CDR3 region has the DNA TGTGCCATCACTACCGGGACTAGCGGGGGGGATGAGCAGTTCTTC. It codes for CAITTGTSGGDEQFF.

A few counts support this clonotype. The chain is built from TRBV7-2 and TRBJ2-1, with D hard to call. The CDR3 is 13 amino acids. Germline lookup yields CDR1 SGHTA and CDR2 FQGNSA. V lost 5 bases and J 3 bases, leaving 8 bases between the germline ends. CDR3 nucleotides: TGTGCCAGCAGCAGCGACTTCTACAATGAGCAGTTCTTC. Protein: CASSSDFYNEQFF.

This clonotype has more than one count but fewer than ten. The rearrangement joins TRBV4-2 to TRBJ2-1; no definite D call. The CDR3 spans 15 residues. CDR1 is LGHNA and CDR2 is YNFKEQ in the germline V gene. With 1 base removed from V and 6 bases from J, the gap between germline ends came to 13 bases. The CDR3 nucleotides are TGTGCCAGCAGCCAAGGCCACCTTTTTACCAATGAGCAGTTCTTC. This encodes CASSQGHLFTNEQFF.

The V call is TRBV7-2, the J call TRBJ2-7, with 10 bases matching TRBD1. The CDR3 has 14 amino acids. With V trimmed by 4 bases and J by 7 bases, 7 bases remained unmatched. From germline, CDR1 is SGHTA and CDR2 FQGNSA. For the CDR3, the DNA is TGTGCCAGCAGCTCCCGACAGGGGGCGGGAGAGCAGTACTTC. Translating gives CASSSRQGAGEQYF. Filled out from reference TRBV7-2 and TRBJ2-7, the complete variable domain reads GAGVSQSPSNKVTEKGKDVELRCDPISGHTALYWYRQSLGQGLEFLIYFQGNSAPDKSGLPSDRFSAERTGGSVSTLTIQRTQQEDSAVYLCASSSRQGAGEQYFGPGTRLTVT.

This clonotype appeared a few times. The chain recombines TRBV27 with TRBJ1-2; weak D call: TRBD1 (5 bases). Germline V gene sequence: CDR1 MNHEY, CDR2 SMNVEV (reference sequence). V lost 1 base, J lost 6 bases, and 18 bases lay in between. The CDR3 extends over 16 amino acids. CDR3 in amino acids: CASSLFPTDRSNGYTF. CDR3 in DNA: TGTGCCAGCAGTTTATTCCCGACCGACAGATCCAATGGCTACACCTTC.

V is TRBV29-1 and J is TRBJ2-2; 11 bases line up with TRBD2. The CDR3 has 15 amino acids. Germline V gene sequence: CDR1 SQVTM, CDR2 ANQGSEA. V lost 5 bases to trimming and J lost 1 base; unmatched junction nucleotides: 3. CDR3 DNA sequence: TGCAGCGTTCTCGGGACTAGCGGGAACACCGGGGAGCTGTTTTTT. Translating it yields CSVLGTSGNTGELFF.

This clonotype has more than one count but fewer than ten. The chain recombines TRBV29-1 with TRBJ1-1, with a weak D call TRBD1 (6 bases). Germline CDR1 and CDR2: SQVTM and ANQGSEA. V was shortened by 3 bases and J by 3 bases, with 11 bases between the two germline ends. This CDR3 contains 13 residues. The CDR3 loop reads CSVEGHLYTEAFF. The CDR3 nucleotides read TGCAGCGTTGAGGGACACCTATACACTGAAGCTTTCTTT. The full variable domain, in which reference TRBV29-1 and TRBJ1-1 provide the parts outside the CDR3, is SAVISQKPSRDICQRGTSLTIQCQVDSQVTMMFWYRQQPGQSLTLIATANQGSEATYESGFVIDKFPISRPNLTFSTLTVSNMSPEDSSIYLCSVEGHLYTEAFFGQGTRLTVV.

This clonotype was counted a few times. In DNA, the CDR3 is TGTGCCAGCACTGGGGGGCTAGCGGGAGCAGCTGATACGCAGTATTTT. It translates to CASTGGLAGAADTQYF. This chain links TRBV28 with TRBJ2-3; 10 bases map to TRBD2. The ends lost 7 bases at V and 6 bases at J; junction bases unmatched: 13. The CDR3 covers 16 residues. The germline V gene has CDR1 MDHEN and CDR2 SYDVKM.

This clonotype was recorded at least ten times. The V and J genes are TRBV6-5 and TRBJ1-2; D is uncertain. Germline assignment: CDR1 MNHEY and CDR2 SVGAGI. Trimming cost V 4 bases and J 8 bases, with 11 bases left between them. The CDR3 contains 12 residues. In DNA, the CDR3 is TGTGCCAGCAGTTTCCTGGGCTACGGCTACACCTTC. Translating it yields CASSFLGYGYTF.

This clonotype was seen more than once but under ten times. The V and J genes are TRBV11-2 and TRBJ1-1; no clear D gene. Trimming removed 4 bases from V and 0 bases from J, with 12 bases in between. This CDR3 contains 15 residues. The germline V gene encodes CDR1 SGHAT and CDR2 FQNNGV. The CDR3 coding sequence is TGTGCCAGCAGCTCGGTAACTACGTTGAACACTGAAGCTTTCTTT. This gives the protein CASSSVTTLNTEAFF.

The chain combines TRBV3-1 with TRBJ1-2; D uncertain. This CDR3 is built from 13 residues. The germline V and J ends were trimmed by 0 bases and 3 bases, with 5 bases remaining between them. CDR1 and CDR2 from the germline V gene are LGHDT and YNNKEL (reference sequence). The DNA for the CDR3 is TGTGCCAGCAGCCAAGAGAGTCACTATGGCTACACCTTC. This codes for CASSQESHYGYTF.

This clonotype was seen a few times. This chain uses TRBV7-9 with TRBJ2-1; D gene ambiguous. V was pared by 4 bases and J by 8 bases, with 9 bases between. Germline V gene lookup returns CDR1 SEHNR and CDR2 FQNEAQ (reference sequence). CDR3 length: 12 amino acids. CDR3 coding DNA: TGTGCCAGCAGCTGGGCTGGGGATGAGCAGTTCTTC. Amino acids: CASSWAGDEQFF.

This clonotype was picked up a small number of times. This chain joins TRBV10-3 and TRBJ2-7; 9 nucleotides match TRBD1. The CDR3 length is 11 residues. Germline trimming cut 10 bases from V and 12 bases from J; bases unmatched to any gene: 10. Germline CDR1 is ENHRY and CDR2 is SYGVKD. The CDR3 spells CATSAGTGTYF. The CDR3 DNA follows: TGTGCCACCAGCGCCGGGACAGGGACGTACTTC.

This clonotype was observed a few times. The V call is TRBV29-1, the J call TRBJ2-3, with a tentative D call TRBD2 (5 bases). The CDR3 has 13 residues. Germline values: CDR1 SQVTM, CDR2 ANQGSEA. The germline V and J ends were trimmed by 4 bases and 3 bases, with 11 bases remaining between them. CDR3 sequence reads: CSVGGRGTDTQYF. CDR3 sequence (DNA): TGCAGCGTTGGGGGTCGGGGTACAGATACGCAGTATTTT.